This T cell receptor beta chain derives from a study of CD8 T cells in Susac syndrome. Overall study results and limits: Individuals included in the TCR sequencing and HLA analysis were acknowledged by the study to be relatively few in number.

While serving as controls, healthy donors were matched for age and sex. Bulk CD8+ and CD4+ cells came from magnetic negative isolation; CD8+ TEMRA by FACS. A note on this clonotype: Its matching antigen is unknown.

Random hexamers were used to reverse transcribe an amount of roughly 0.5 to 1 ug RNA. Using its own MiXCR run on the immunoSEQ multiplex PCR reads, TCRdb lists one record per CDR3 protein. The profile covers about 120,000 distinct CDR3 sequences, with around 90% appearing a single time and around 0.15% taken by the ten largest. CDR1 is SNHLY, CDR2 FYNNEI, per germline. This CDR3 region has 12 residues. Trimming took off 4 bases at V and 4 bases at J, with 7 bases between the two ends. The V call is TRBV2, the J call TRBJ1-1; tentative D call: TRBD1 (6 bases). The specimen was CD4+ T cells from PBMCs. This TCR was sampled from a human donor in good health. The CDR3 loop reads CASSVQGTEAFF. The CDR3 DNA reads as TGTGCCAGCAGTGTACAGGGCACTGAAGCTTTCTTT.